This TCR beta chain originates from a study of identical twins. Study-wide results and limits: Researchers reported weaker excess twin sharing in beta out-of-frame sequences.

This clonotype has a handful of counts. Its antigen is as yet unknown. After template switching added a universal primer site, the resulting cDNA carried unique molecular identifiers. TCRdb fed the 5' RACE reads into MiXCR, producing one record per CDR3 protein. This table has 1,800,000 or so distinct CDR3 sequences, about 31% appearing once. CDR3 size: 18 residues. Trimming left V 3 bases short and J 0 bases short, with 18 bases between. Germline V gene sequence: CDR1 DFQATT, CDR2 SNEGSKA (reference sequence). The sequencing input was cord blood. This rearrangement joins TRBV20-1 to TRBJ2-6; possibly TRBD2 for D (5 bases). The TCR was taken from a newborn girl in good health. In DNA form, the CDR3 reads TGCAGTGCTAGGGCATTCCGACTACTTAGCTCTGGGGCCAACGTCCTGACTTTC. It specifies CSARAFRLLSSGANVLTF.